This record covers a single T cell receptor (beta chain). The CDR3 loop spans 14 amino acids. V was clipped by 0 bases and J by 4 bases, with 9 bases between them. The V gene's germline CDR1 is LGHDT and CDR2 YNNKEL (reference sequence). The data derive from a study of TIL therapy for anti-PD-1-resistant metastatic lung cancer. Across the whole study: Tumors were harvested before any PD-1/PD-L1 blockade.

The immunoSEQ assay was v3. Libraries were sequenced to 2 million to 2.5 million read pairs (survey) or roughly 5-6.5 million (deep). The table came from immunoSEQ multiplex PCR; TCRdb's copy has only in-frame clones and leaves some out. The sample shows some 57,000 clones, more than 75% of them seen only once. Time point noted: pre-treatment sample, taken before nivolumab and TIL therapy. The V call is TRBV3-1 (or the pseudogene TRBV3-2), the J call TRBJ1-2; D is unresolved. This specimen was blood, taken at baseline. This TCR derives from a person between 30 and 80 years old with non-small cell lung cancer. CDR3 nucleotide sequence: TGTGCCAGCAGCCAAGATAGTTACAGCTATGGCTACACCTTC. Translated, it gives CASSQDSYSYGYTF.